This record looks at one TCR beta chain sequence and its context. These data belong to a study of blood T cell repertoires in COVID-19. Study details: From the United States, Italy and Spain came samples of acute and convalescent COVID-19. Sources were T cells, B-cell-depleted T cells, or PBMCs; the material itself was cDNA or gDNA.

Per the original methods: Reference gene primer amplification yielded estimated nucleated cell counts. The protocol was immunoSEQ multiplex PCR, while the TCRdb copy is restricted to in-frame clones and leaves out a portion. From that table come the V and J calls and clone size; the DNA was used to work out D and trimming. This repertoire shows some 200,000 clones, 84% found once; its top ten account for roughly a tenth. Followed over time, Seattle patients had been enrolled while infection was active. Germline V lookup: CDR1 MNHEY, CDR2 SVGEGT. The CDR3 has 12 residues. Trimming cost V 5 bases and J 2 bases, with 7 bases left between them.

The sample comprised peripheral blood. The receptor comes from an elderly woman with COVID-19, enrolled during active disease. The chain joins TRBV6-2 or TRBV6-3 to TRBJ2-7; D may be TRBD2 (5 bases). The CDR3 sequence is CASSPGAYEQYF. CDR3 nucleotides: TGTGCCAGCAGTCCCGGGGCCTACGAGCAGTACTTC.